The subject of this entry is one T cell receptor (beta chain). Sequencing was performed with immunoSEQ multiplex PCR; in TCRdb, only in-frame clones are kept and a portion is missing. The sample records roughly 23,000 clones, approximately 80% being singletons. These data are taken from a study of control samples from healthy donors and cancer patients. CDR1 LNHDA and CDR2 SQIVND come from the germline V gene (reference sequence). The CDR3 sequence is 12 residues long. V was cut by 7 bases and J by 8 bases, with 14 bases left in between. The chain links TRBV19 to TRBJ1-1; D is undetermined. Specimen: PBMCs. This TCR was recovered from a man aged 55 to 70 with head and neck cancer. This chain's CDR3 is CASKYPASEAFF. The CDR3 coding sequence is TGTGCCAGTAAATATCCGGCCTCCGAAGCTTTCTTT.